Listed here is a single TCR beta chain. Via MiXCR, TCRdb re-called the reads, giving one row per CDR3 protein. The table includes almost 300,000 distinct CDR3 sequences, roughly a tenth detected once. The data belong to a study of T cell repertoires in cytomegalovirus infection. Looking at the study overall: It was the public TCR beta signatures that indicated both CMV infection and matching HLA type.

There are 13 residues in the CDR3. V was clipped by 6 bases and J by 7 bases; unmatched bases: 8. Germline V gives CDR1 SQVTM, CDR2 ANQGSEA. Sequencing was carried out using PBMCs. The chain uses TRBV29-1 and TRBJ1-2, with 10 bases matching TRBD1. The sequence derives from a human donor in good health (CMV status not recorded). Some clones in this sample may be carry-over from other donors' samples. As DNA, the CDR3 is TGCAGCGTCGAGACCGGGACAGGGGTTGGCTACACCTTC. Translated, it gives CSVETGTGVGYTF.